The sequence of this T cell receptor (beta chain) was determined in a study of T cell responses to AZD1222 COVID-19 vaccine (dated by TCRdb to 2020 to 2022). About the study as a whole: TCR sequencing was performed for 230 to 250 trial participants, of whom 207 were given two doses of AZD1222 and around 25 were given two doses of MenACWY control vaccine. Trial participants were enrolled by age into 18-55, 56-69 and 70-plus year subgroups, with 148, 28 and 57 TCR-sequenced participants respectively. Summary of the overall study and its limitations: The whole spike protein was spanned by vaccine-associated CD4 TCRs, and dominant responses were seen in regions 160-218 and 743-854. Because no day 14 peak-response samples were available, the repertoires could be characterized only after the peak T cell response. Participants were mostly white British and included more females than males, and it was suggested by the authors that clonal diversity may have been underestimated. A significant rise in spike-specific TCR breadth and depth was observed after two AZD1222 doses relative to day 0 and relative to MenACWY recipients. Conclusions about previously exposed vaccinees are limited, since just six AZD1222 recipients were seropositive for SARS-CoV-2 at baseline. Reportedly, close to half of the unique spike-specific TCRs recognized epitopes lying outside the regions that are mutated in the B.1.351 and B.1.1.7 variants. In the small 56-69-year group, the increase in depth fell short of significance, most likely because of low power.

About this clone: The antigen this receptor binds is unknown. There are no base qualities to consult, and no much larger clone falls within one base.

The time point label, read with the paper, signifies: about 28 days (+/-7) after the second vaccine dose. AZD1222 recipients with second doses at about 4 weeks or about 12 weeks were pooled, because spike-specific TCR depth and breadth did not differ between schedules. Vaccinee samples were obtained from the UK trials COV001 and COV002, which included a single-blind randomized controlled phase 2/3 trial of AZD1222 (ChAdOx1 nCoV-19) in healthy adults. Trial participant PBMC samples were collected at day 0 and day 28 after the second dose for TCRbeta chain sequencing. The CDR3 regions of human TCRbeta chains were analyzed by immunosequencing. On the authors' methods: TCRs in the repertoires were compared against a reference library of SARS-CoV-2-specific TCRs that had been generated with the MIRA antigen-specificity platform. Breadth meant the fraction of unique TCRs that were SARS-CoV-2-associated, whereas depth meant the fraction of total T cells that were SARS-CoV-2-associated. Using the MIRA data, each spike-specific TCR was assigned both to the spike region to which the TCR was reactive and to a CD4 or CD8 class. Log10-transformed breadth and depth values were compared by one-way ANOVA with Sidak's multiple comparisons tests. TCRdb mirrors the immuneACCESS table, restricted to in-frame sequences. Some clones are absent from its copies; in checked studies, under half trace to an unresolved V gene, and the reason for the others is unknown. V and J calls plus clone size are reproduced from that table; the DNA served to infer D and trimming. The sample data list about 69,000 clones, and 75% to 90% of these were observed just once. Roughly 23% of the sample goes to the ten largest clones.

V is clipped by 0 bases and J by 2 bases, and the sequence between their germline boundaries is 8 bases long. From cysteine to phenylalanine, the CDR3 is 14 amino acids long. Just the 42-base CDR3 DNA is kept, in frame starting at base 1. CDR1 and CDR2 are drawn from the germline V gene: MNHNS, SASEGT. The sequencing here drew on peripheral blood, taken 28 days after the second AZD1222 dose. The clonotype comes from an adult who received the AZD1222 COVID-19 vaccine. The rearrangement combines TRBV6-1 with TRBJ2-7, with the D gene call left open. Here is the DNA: TGTGCCAGCAGTGAAGCCGACCCAGCCTACGAGCAGTACTTC. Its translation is CASSEADPAYEQYF.